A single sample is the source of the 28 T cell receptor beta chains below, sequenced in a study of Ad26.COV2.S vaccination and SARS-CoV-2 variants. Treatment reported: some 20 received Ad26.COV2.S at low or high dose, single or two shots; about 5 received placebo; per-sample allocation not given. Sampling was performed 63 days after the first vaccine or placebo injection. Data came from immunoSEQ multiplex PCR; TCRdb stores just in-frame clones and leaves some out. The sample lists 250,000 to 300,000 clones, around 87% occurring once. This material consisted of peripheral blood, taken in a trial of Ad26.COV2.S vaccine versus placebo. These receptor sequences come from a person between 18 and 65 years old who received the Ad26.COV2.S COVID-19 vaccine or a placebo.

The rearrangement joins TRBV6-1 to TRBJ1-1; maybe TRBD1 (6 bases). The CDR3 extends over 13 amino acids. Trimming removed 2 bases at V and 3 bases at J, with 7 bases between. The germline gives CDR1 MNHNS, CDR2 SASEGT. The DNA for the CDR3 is TGTGCCAGCAGTGAAAGGGGGGACACTGAAGCTTTCTTT. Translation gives CASSERGDTEAFF.

CDR3 region: CASSLGSLAGYEQYF. For the CDR3, the DNA is TGTGCCAGCAGCTTAGGAAGCCTAGCGGGCTACGAGCAGTACTTC. The V call is TRBV7-2, the J call TRBJ2-7, with 8 bases aligning to TRBD2. After removal of 1 base from V and 3 bases from J, the junction contained 5 bases not matched to a gene. The CDR3 spans 15 residues. CDR1 and CDR2 (germline): SGHTA, FQGNSA.

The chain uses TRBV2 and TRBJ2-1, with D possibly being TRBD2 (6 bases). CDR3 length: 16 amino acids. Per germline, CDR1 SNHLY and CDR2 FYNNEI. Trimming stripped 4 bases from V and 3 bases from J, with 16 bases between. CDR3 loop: CASSVSLGTVYNEQFF. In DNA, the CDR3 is TGTGCCAGCAGTGTATCTTTAGGGACTGTCTACAATGAGCAGTTCTTC. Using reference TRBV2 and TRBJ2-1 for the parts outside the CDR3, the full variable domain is EPEVTQTPSHQVTQMGQEVILRCVPISNHLYFYWYRQILGQKVEFLVSFYNNEISEKSEIFDDQFSVERPDGSNFTLKIRSTKLEDSAMYFCASSVSLGTVYNEQFFGPGTRLTVL.

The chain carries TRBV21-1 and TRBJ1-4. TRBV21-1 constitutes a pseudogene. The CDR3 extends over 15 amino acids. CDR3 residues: CASSRIRSLDEKLFF. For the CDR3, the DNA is TGTGCCAGCAGCAGAATAAGGTCGTTGGATGAAAAACTGTTTTTT.

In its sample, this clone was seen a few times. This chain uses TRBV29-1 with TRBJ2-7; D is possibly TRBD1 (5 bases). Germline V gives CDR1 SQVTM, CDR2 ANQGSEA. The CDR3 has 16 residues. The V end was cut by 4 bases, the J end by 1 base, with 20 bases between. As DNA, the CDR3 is TGCAGCGTTGTCCCGCTGGGGCAGGAGATATCCTACGAGCAGTACTTC. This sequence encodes CSVVPLGQEISYEQYF.

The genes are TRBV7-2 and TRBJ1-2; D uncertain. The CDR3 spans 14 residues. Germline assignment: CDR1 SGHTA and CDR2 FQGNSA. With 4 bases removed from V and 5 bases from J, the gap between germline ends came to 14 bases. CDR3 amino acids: CASSSRSGGYGYTF. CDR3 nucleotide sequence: TGTGCCAGCAGCTCCCGTTCCGGTGGATATGGCTACACCTTC.

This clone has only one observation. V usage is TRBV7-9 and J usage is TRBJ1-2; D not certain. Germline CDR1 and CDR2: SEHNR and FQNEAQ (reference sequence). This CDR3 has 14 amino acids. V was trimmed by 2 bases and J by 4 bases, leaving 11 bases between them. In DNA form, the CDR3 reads TGTGCCAGCAGCTTAAAGGGTACGGGCTATGGCTACACCTTC. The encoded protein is CASSLKGTGYGYTF.

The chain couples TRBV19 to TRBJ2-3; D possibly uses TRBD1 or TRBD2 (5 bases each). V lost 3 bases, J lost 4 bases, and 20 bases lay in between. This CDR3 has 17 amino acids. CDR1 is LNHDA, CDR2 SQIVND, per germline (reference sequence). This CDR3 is CASSIDGALASPDTQYF. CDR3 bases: TGTGCCAGTAGTATCGATGGGGCTCTAGCTTCCCCAGATACGCAGTATTTT.

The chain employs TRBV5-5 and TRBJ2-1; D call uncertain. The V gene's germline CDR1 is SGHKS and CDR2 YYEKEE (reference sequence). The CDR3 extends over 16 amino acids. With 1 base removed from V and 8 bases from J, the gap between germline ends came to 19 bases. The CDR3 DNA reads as TGTGCCAGCAGCTTGAGTCCCCAGCTAGGTTGGGATGAGCAGTTCTTC. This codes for CASSLSPQLGWDEQFF.

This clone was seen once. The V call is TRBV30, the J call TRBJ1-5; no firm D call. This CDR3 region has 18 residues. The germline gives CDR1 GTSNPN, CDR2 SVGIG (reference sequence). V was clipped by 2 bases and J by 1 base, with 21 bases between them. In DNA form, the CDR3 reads TGTGCCTGGAGTCCACCATTAATTGTACCACGGAGCAATCAGCCCCAGCATTTT. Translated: CAWSPPLIVPRSNQPQHF. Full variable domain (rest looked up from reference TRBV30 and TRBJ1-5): SQTIHQWPATLVQPVGSPLSLECTVEGTSNPNLYWYRQAAGRGLQLLFYSVGIGQISSEVPQNLSASRPQDRQFILSSKKLLLSDSGFYLCAWSPPLIVPRSNQPQHFGDGTRLSIL.

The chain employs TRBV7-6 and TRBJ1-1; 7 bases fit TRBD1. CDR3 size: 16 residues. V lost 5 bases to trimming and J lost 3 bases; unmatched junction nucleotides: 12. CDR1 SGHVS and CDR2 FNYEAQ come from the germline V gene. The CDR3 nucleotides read TGTGCCAGCAGCCCAAGGACAGGAGGGCCATACACTGAAGCTTTCTTT. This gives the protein CASSPRTGGPYTEAFF.

In DNA, the CDR3 is TGTGCCAGCAGCCCTTTAGTGGGACGGGCGGGTGAGCAGTTCTTC. It encodes CASSPLVGRAGEQFF. This sequence joins TRBV7-9 and TRBJ2-1; either TRBD1 or TRBD2 may fit D (5 bases each). V was pared by 5 bases and J by 9 bases, with 20 bases between. CDR1 is SEHNR and CDR2 is FQNEAQ in the germline V gene (reference sequence). This CDR3 contains 15 residues.

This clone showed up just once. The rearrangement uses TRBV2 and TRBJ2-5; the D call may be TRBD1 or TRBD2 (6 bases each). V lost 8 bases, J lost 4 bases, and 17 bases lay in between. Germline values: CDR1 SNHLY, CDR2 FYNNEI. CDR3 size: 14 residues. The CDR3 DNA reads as TGTGCCAGCGGGGGGAAACTACAGGGAGAGACCCAGTACTTC. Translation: CASGGKLQGETQYF. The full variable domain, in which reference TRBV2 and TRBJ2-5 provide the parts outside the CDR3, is EPEVTQTPSHQVTQMGQEVILRCVPISNHLYFYWYRQILGQKVEFLVSFYNNEISEKSEIFDDQFSVERPDGSNFTLKIRSTKLEDSAMYFCASGGKLQGETQYFGPGTRLLVL.

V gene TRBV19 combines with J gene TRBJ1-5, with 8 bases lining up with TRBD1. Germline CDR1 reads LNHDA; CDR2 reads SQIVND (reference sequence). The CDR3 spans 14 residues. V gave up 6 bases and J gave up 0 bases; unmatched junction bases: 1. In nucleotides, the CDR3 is TGTGCCAGTAGGGGACAGGATAGCAATCAGCCCCAGCATTTT. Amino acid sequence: CASRGQDSNQPQHF.

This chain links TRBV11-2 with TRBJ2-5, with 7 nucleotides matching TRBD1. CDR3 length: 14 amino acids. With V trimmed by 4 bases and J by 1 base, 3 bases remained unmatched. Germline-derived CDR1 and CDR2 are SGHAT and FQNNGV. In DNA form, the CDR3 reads TGTGCCAGCAGCTCCGCAGGGGGCCAAGAGACCCAGTACTTC. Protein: CASSSAGGQETQYF.

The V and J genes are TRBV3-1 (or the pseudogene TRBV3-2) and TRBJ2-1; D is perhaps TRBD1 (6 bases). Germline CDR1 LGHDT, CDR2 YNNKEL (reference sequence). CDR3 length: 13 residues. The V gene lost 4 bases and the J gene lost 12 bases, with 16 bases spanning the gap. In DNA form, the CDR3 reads TGTGCCAGCAGCCGACTGATAGGGGGTGCGCAGTTCTTC. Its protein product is CASSRLIGGAQFF.

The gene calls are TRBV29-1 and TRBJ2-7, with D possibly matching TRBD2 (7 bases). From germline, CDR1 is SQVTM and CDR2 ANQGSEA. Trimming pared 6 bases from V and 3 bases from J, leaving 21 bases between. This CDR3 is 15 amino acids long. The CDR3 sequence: CSVLKLRGTNYEQYF. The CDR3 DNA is TGCAGCGTGTTAAAATTGCGGGGGACAAACTACGAGCAGTACTTC.

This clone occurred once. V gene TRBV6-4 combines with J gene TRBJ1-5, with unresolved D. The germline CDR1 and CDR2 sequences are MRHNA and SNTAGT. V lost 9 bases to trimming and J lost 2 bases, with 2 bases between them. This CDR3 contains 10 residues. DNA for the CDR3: TGTGCCAGAGGCAATCAGCCCCAGCATTTT. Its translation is CARGNQPQHF.

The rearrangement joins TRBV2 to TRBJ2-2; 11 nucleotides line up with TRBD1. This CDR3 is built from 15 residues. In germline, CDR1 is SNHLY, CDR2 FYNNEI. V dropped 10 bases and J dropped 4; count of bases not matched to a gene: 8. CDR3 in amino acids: CANPDRGHSTGELFF. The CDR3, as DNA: TGTGCCAATCCGGACAGGGGGCACAGCACCGGGGAGCTGTTTTTT.

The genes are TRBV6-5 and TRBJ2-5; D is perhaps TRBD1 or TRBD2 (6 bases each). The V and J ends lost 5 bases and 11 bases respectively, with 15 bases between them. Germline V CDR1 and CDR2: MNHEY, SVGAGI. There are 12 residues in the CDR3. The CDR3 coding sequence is TGTGCCAGCAGTCCTCAGGAGGGGGTGCAGTACTTC. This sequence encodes CASSPQEGVQYF.

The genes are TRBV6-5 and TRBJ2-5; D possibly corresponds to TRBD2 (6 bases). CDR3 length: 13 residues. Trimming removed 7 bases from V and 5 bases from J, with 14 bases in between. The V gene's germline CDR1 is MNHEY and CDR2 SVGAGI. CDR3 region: CASNAGGVETQYF. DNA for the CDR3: TGTGCCAGCAACGCCGGGGGTGTGGAGACCCAGTACTTC.

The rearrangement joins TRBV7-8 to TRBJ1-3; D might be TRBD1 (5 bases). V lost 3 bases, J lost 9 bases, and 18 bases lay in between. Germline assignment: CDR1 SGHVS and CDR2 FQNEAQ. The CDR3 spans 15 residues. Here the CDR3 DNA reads TGTGCCAGCAGCTTGCAGGGTACCCAACGCGGCACCATATATTTT. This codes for CASSLQGTQRGTIYF.

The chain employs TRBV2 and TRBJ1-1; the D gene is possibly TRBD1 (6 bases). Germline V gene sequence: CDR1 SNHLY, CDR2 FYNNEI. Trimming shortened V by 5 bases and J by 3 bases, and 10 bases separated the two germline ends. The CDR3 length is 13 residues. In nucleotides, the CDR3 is TGTGCCAGCAGTCGGGACAAGTACACTGAAGCTTTCTTT. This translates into CASSRDKYTEAFF.

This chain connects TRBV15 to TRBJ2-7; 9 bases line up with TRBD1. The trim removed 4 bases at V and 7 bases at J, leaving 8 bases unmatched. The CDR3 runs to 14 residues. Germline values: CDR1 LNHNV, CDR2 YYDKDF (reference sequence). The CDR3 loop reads CATSTRGQGLEQYF. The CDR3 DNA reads TGTGCCACCAGCACCCGGGGACAGGGCTTGGAGCAGTACTTC.

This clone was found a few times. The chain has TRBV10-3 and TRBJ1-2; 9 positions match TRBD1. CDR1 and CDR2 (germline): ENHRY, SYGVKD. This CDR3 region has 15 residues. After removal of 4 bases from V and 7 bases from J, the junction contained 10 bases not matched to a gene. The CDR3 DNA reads TGTGCCATCAGTGGTGTTATTGGGACAGGGTCTGGCTACACCTTC. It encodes CAISGVIGTGSGYTF.

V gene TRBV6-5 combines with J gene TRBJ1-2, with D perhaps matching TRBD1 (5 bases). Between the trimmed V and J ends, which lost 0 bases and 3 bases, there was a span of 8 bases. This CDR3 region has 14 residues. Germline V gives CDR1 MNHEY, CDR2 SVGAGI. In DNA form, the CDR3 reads TGTGCCAGCAGTTACTCACAGGTCTACTATGGCTACACCTTC. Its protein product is CASSYSQVYYGYTF.

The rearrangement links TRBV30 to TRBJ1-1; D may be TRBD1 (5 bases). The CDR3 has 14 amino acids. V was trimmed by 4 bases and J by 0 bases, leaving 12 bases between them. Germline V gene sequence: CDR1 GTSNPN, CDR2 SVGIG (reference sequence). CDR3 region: CAWTMGGVNTEAFF. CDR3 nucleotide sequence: TGTGCCTGGACCATGGGAGGGGTGAACACTGAAGCTTTCTTT.

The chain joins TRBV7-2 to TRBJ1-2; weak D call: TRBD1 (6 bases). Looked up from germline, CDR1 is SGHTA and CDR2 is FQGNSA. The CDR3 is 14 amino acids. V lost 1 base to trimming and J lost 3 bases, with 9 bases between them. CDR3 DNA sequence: TGTGCCAGCAGCTTAGTCTGGACAGACTATGGCTACACCTTC. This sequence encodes CASSLVWTDYGYTF.